Listed here are 29 T cell receptor beta chains from one sample, sequenced in a study of control samples from healthy donors and cancer patients. TCRdb keeps only in-frame clones here, not all; method: immunoSEQ multiplex PCR. Among around 74,000 clones, roughly 92% were seen once, and the ten largest hold around 6%. Sequenced: blood. All receptors come from a woman aged 60-75 years in good health.

This clone showed up just once. The V call is TRBV7-2, the J call TRBJ2-6; 9 bases are shared with TRBD1. The CDR3 sequence is 19 residues long. Germline values: CDR1 SGHTA, CDR2 FQGNSA. The ends lost 7 bases at V and 0 bases at J; junction bases unmatched: 13. Here the CDR3 DNA reads TGTGCCAGCACTCGTATGGGACAGGGCACAATCTCTGGGGCCAACGTCCTGACTTTC. Protein sequence: CASTRMGQGTISGANVLTF.

V usage is TRBV7-9 and J usage is TRBJ2-5, with 9 nucleotides matching TRBD1. Germline values: CDR1 SEHNR, CDR2 FQNEAQ (reference sequence). With V trimmed by 6 bases and J by 4 bases, 9 bases remained unmatched. The CDR3 consists of 15 residues. DNA for the CDR3: TGTGCCAGCAGACATCGGGGACAGGGTGGAGAGACCCAGTACTTC. Translated: CASRHRGQGGETQYF.

The CDR3 DNA reads as TGTGCCAGCAGCTCCCGAAGGCCCGATACGCAGTATTTT. Translated, it gives CASSSRRPDTQYF. The chain links TRBV7-9 to TRBJ2-3; D remains unclear. The germline V gene has CDR1 SEHNR and CDR2 FQNEAQ (reference sequence). Trimming removed 4 bases from V and 6 bases from J, with 11 bases in between. This CDR3 is built from 13 residues.

CDR3 loop: CASERSGNTGELFF. CDR3 nucleotide sequence: TGTGCCAGCGAGCGGAGTGGGAACACCGGGGAGCTGTTTTTT. V is TRBV9 and J is TRBJ2-2, with D possibly matching TRBD2 (5 bases). Trimming stripped 7 bases from V and 1 base from J, with 11 bases between. The CDR3 loop spans 14 amino acids. Germline-derived CDR1 and CDR2 are SGDLS and YYNGEE.

The genes are TRBV5-1 and TRBJ2-2; possibly TRBD2 for D (5 bases). The length of the CDR3 is 15 residues. V was trimmed by 0 bases and J by 7 bases, leaving 13 bases between them. Germline values: CDR1 SGHRS, CDR2 YFSETQ. The chain's CDR3 is CASSLVGGLGGELFF. The CDR3 DNA reads as TGCGCCAGCAGCTTGGTCGGCGGGTTGGGCGGGGAGCTGTTTTTT.

V and J are TRBV27 and TRBJ2-7; TRBD1 might be the D (5 bases). V shed 3 bases and J shed 2 bases, with 11 bases lying between them. Germline lookup yields CDR1 MNHEY and CDR2 SMNVEV (reference sequence). The CDR3 consists of 14 residues. The CDR3 DNA follows: TGTGCCAGCAGTTTGGCCGGACAAACCTACGAGCAGTACTTC. Translated, it gives CASSLAGQTYEQYF.

The rearrangement links TRBV7-2 to TRBJ2-5, with D perhaps TRBD2 (5 bases). Germline V gives CDR1 SGHTA, CDR2 FQGNSA. V lost 1 base to trimming and J lost 1 base, with 13 bases between them. CDR3 length: 16 residues. The CDR3 spells CASSLVVGASQETQYF. CDR3 DNA sequence: TGTGCCAGCAGCTTAGTGGTGGGAGCCTCCCAAGAGACCCAGTACTTC. The variable domain in full, with the rest retrieved from reference TRBV7-2 and TRBJ2-5, is GAGVSQSPSNKVTEKGKDVELRCDPISGHTALYWYRQSLGQGLEFLIYFQGNSAPDKSGLPSDRFSAERTGGSVSTLTIQRTQQEDSAVYLCASSLVVGASQETQYFGPGTRLLVL.

The V gene is TRBV9, the J gene TRBJ2-7; a possible D gene is TRBD2 (5 bases). CDR3 length: 15 residues. Trimming stripped 0 bases from V and 0 bases from J, with 10 bases between. CDR1 and CDR2 (germline): SGDLS, YYNGEE. The CDR3 DNA sequence: TGTGCCAGCAGCGTAGATCTTAGCGCCTCCTACGAGCAGTACTTC. Protein sequence: CASSVDLSASYEQYF.

V usage is TRBV4-1 and J usage is TRBJ1-4; D is unresolved. Trimming pared 1 base from V and 8 bases from J, leaving 11 bases between. Germline CDR1 MGHRA, CDR2 YSYEKL. The CDR3 is made up of 14 amino acids. The CDR3 sequence: CASSQVSLWEKLFF. CDR3 nucleotide sequence: TGCGCCAGCAGCCAAGTCAGCCTGTGGGAAAAACTGTTTTTT.

This rearrangement joins TRBV6-5 to TRBJ2-5, with D possibly matching TRBD2 (6 bases). Per germline, CDR1 MNHEY and CDR2 SVGAGI. Trimming cost V 8 bases and J 0 bases, with 10 bases left between them. The CDR3 has 13 residues. The DNA of the CDR3 is TGTGCCAGCGGCCGGGACTACCAAGAGACCCAGTACTTC. This codes for CASGRDYQETQYF.

This clone was seen once. J is TRBJ1-1 and V is TRBV5-1; D is ambiguous. V was shortened by 0 bases and J by 1 base, with 10 bases between the two germline ends. This CDR3 comprises 15 residues. Germline CDR1 is SGHRS and CDR2 is YFSETQ. The CDR3 nucleotides are TGCGCCAGCAGCTTGGGACCCCAGGAGAACACTGAAGCTTTCTTT. Translated, it gives CASSLGPQENTEAFF. The whole variable domain, remainder taken from reference TRBV5-1 and TRBJ1-1, is KAGVTQTPRYLIKTRGQQVTLSCSPISGHRSVSWYQQTPGQGLQFLFEYFSETQRNKGNFPGRFSGRQFSNSRSEMNVSTLELGDSALYLCASSLGPQENTEAFFGQGTRLTVV.

V is TRBV19 and J is TRBJ1-1; tentative D call: TRBD1 (5 bases). CDR1 is LNHDA, CDR2 SQIVND, per germline (reference sequence). The V and J ends lost 5 bases and 0 bases respectively, with 13 bases between them. The CDR3 is 15 residues long. The CDR3 sequence is CASSVRRQLNTEAFF. As DNA, the CDR3 is TGTGCCAGTAGTGTTCGCCGACAGTTGAACACTGAAGCTTTCTTT.

J is TRBJ2-2 and V is TRBV5-6, with 7 positions matching TRBD2. Germline V gives CDR1 SGHDT, CDR2 YYEEEE. This CDR3 has 16 amino acids. J lost 6 bases, V lost 2 bases, and 10 bases had no gene match. This CDR3 is CASSFRTRVGAGELFF. The DNA for the CDR3 is TGTGCCAGCAGCTTCAGGACTAGGGTGGGGGCCGGGGAGCTGTTTTTT.

The chain employs TRBV3-1 (or the pseudogene TRBV3-2) and TRBJ2-5; 8 bases line up with TRBD1. This CDR3 has 15 residues. Germline V gene sequence: CDR1 LGHDT, CDR2 YNNKEL (reference sequence). With 4 bases clipped from V and 4 bases from J, the junction kept 8 bases outside the gene matches. The CDR3 DNA follows: TGTGCCAGCAGCCCACGGACAGGGTCCCGAGAGACCCAGTACTTC. This translates into CASSPRTGSRETQYF.

V usage is TRBV12-5 and J usage is TRBJ2-3; D is unresolved. Germline CDR1 and CDR2: LGHNT and FRNRAP. The V and J ends lost 8 bases and 5 bases respectively, with 11 bases between them. This CDR3 spans 12 amino acids. CDR3: CASSPSLDTQYF. The CDR3 DNA is TGTGCTAGTAGCCCATCCTTAGATACGCAGTATTTT.

CDR3 DNA sequence: TGTGCCAGCAGCTTAGTTCCGGGTGGATATGGCTACACCTTC. Amino acid sequence: CASSLVPGGYGYTF. V gene TRBV7-2 combines with J gene TRBJ1-2; D unclear. The CDR3 spans 14 residues. The V gene lost 1 base and the J gene lost 5 bases, with 11 bases spanning the gap. The V gene's germline CDR1 is SGHTA and CDR2 FQGNSA.

The J gene is TRBJ2-2, the V gene TRBV5-4; 7 nucleotides line up with TRBD2. The CDR3 totals 17 residues. The J segment lost 2 bases and the V segment lost 4 bases, leaving 11 bases of the junction unmatched. Per the germline V gene, CDR1 is SGHNT and CDR2 is YYREEE (reference sequence). DNA of the CDR3: TGTGCCAGCAGCCCGCGCCACGCTAGCGGAAACACCGGGGAGCTGTTTTTT. Its protein product is CASSPRHASGNTGELFF.

This clone is categorized as medium-sized. This rearrangement joins TRBV10-2 to TRBJ2-7; no clear D. V lost 6 bases, J lost 0 bases, and 3 bases lay in between. The CDR3 length is 11 residues. Germline V gene lookup returns CDR1 WSHSY and CDR2 SAAADI. The CDR3 bases are TGCGCCAGCAGCCTCTCCTACGAGCAGTACTTC. It is translated as CASSLSYEQYF.

The rearrangement links TRBV6-5 to TRBJ2-7; 8 positions agree with TRBD2. Germline V gene sequence: CDR1 MNHEY, CDR2 SVGAGI. The CDR3 covers 15 residues. The trim removed 6 bases at V and 2 bases at J, leaving 9 bases unmatched. CDR3 amino acids: CASRREASGPYEQYF. The CDR3 DNA sequence: TGTGCCAGCAGGCGAGAGGCTAGCGGGCCCTACGAGCAGTACTTC.

J is TRBJ2-7 and V is TRBV28; the match to TRBD2 covers 7 bases. The germline CDR1 and CDR2 sequences are MDHEN and SYDVKM. This CDR3 region has 14 residues. Unmatched junction bases numbered 6, after V lost 3 bases and J lost 4 bases. The CDR3 sequence is CASSFWDGRYEQYF. CDR3 DNA: TGTGCCAGCAGTTTTTGGGACGGGAGGTACGAGCAGTACTTC.

V gene TRBV6-2 or TRBV6-3 combines with J gene TRBJ1-2, with unresolved D. V dropped 2 bases and J dropped 4 bases, with 14 bases sitting between them. The CDR3 is made up of 15 amino acids. Germline CDR1 reads MNHEY; CDR2 reads SVGEGT. CDR3 protein: CASSYLMEVSYGYTF. The CDR3 bases are TGTGCCAGCAGTTACCTCATGGAGGTGAGCTATGGCTACACCTTC.

The gene calls are TRBV3-1 (or the pseudogene TRBV3-2) and TRBJ1-2; possibly TRBD1 for D (5 bases). This CDR3 comprises 15 residues. V shed 4 bases and J shed 6 bases, with 18 bases lying between them. Germline CDR1 LGHDT, CDR2 YNNKEL (reference sequence). CDR3 in amino acids: CASSPGSRRGDGYTF. DNA for the CDR3: TGTGCCAGCAGCCCTGGATCCCGTAGAGGGGATGGCTACACCTTC.

This rearrangement joins TRBV7-9 to TRBJ1-1; D not resolved. Germline V gene lookup returns CDR1 SEHNR and CDR2 FQNEAQ (reference sequence). V was cut by 5 bases and J by 10 bases, with 8 bases left in between. The CDR3 consists of 10 residues. The CDR3 loop reads CASSGGRAFF. CDR3 bases: TGTGCCAGCAGCGGAGGTAGAGCTTTCTTT.

The chain couples TRBV5-1 to TRBJ1-5, with D perhaps matching TRBD1 (5 bases). This CDR3 has 16 residues. The germline V and J ends were trimmed by 0 bases and 6 bases, with 16 bases remaining between them. Germline V gene data show CDR1 as SGHRS and CDR2 as YFSETQ. This CDR3 reads CASSLAGLDLGQPQHF. In nucleotides, the CDR3 is TGCGCCAGCAGCTTGGCAGGGTTGGATTTGGGTCAGCCCCAGCATTTT.

The V and J genes are TRBV18 and TRBJ2-3, with 9 bases aligning to TRBD1. The CDR3 loop spans 15 amino acids. V shed 5 bases and J 5 bases; nucleotides not matched to a gene: 8. Germline V CDR1 and CDR2: KGHSH, LQKENI. CDR3 bases: TGTGCCAGCTCATGGGGACAGGGAGGGCAAGATACGCAGTATTTT. This encodes CASSWGQGGQDTQYF.

The chain has TRBV9 and TRBJ2-2; tentatively, D is TRBD2 (5 bases). The germline V gene has CDR1 SGDLS and CDR2 YYNGEE. V lost 1 base and J 3 bases, leaving 7 bases between the germline ends. CDR3 length: 14 amino acids. The CDR3 spells CASSVLGDTGELFF. In nucleotides, the CDR3 is TGTGCCAGCAGCGTACTCGGGGACACCGGGGAGCTGTTTTTT. Together with reference TRBV9 and TRBJ2-2, the CDR3 gives the full variable domain: DSGVTQTPKHLITATGQRVTLRCSPRSGDLSVYWYQQSLDQGLQFLIQYYNGEERAKGNILERFSAQQFPDLHSELNLSSLELGDSALYFCASSVLGDTGELFFGEGSRLTVL.

This chain uses TRBV7-9 with TRBJ2-1, with 7 bases aligning to TRBD2. Looked up from germline, CDR1 is SEHNR and CDR2 is FQNEAQ (reference sequence). Unmatched junction bases numbered 4, after V lost 1 base and J lost 4 bases. The CDR3 length is 15 residues. The CDR3 reads CASSLGAGRYNEQFF. CDR3 nucleotide sequence: TGTGCCAGCAGCTTAGGAGCGGGGAGGTACAATGAGCAGTTCTTC.

The V gene is TRBV5-4, the J gene TRBJ2-1; D remains ambiguous. CDR3 length equals 12 residues. Germline assignment: CDR1 SGHNT and CDR2 YYREEE (reference sequence). V was shortened by 4 bases and J by 8 bases, with 10 bases between the two germline ends. CDR3: CASSVDGYEQFF. CDR3 coding DNA: TGTGCCAGCAGCGTAGATGGGTATGAGCAGTTCTTC.

The chain couples TRBV5-1 to TRBJ1-6; D is unclear. Germline V gene lookup returns CDR1 SGHRS and CDR2 YFSETQ. The V and J ends lost 4 bases and 5 bases respectively, with 13 bases between them. The CDR3 is made up of 15 amino acids. CDR3 bases: TGCGCCAGCAGCCTGGGAGCAGGAAATAATTCACCCCTCCACTTT. It codes for CASSLGAGNNSPLHF.